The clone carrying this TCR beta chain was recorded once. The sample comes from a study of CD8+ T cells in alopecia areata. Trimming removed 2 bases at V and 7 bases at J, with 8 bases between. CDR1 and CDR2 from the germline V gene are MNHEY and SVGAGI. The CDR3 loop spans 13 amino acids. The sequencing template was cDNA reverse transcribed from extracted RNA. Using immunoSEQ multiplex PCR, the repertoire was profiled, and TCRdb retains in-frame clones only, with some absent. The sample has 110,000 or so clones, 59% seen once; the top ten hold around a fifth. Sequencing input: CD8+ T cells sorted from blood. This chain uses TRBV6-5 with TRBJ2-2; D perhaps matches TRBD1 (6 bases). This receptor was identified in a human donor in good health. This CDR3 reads CASSYEGVGELFF. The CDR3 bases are TGTGCCAGCAGTTACGAGGGGGTCGGGGAGCTGTTTTTT.